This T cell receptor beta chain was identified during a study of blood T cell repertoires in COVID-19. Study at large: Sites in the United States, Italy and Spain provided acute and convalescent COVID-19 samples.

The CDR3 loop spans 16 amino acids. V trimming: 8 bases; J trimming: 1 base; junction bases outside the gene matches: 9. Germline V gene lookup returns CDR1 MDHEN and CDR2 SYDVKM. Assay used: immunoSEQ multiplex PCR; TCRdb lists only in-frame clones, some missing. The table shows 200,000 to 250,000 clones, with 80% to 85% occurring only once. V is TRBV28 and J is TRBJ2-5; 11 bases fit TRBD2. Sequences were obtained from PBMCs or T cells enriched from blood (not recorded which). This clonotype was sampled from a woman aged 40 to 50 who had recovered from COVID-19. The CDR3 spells CASPPGTSGIQETQYF. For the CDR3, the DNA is TGTGCCAGCCCCCCAGGGACTAGCGGTATCCAAGAGACCCAGTACTTC.